A selection of T cell receptor beta chains follows, all from one sample in a study of T-cell reconstitution after alpha-beta-depleted transplantation in children. TCRdb reanalysed the PCR reads using MiXCR and keeps one entry per CDR3 protein. The sample records about 540,000 distinct CDR3 sequences, roughly 18% being singletons. The sample in question was PBMCs from the stem cell graft donor, obtained from the stem cell graft. These receptors were taken from a human donor who donated a stem cell graft to a child with acute lymphoblastic leukemia. The CDR3 runs from the conserved cysteine through the conserved F or W. The D gene is left open where the match is weak. Clone sizes are given selectively: once, few, many, or a class where the clone is expanded.

j_gene,d_gene,v_gene,abundance,CDR3aa,CDR3nt
TRBJ2-7,TRBD1,TRBV7-8,few,CASSLWTGQDEQYF,TGTGCCAGCAGCCTTTGGACAGGGCAGGACGAGCAGTACTTC
TRBJ2-7,-,TRBV7-9,many,CASSSAYEQYF,TGTGCCAGCAGTTCGGCCTACGAGCAGTACTTC
TRBJ1-2,-,TRBV7-9,-,CASSQTVYGYTF,TGTGCCAGCAGCCAGACTGTCTATGGCTACACCTTC
TRBJ1-1,TRBD1,TRBV7-9,few,CASSLNRGRNTEAFF,TGTGCCAGCAGCTTAAACAGGGGGAGGAACACTGAAGCTTTCTTT
TRBJ2-1,-,TRBV10-2,-,CASSLRWAGVDEQFF,TGCGCCAGCAGCCTGCGGTGGGCCGGCGTAGATGAGCAGTTCTTC
TRBJ2-3,-,TRBV5-4,-,CASSGLKWDTQYF,TGTGCCAGCAGCGGTCTGAAGTGGGATACGCAGTATTTT
TRBJ2-5,TRBD2,TRBV27,-,CASNSLGTIQETQYF,TGTGCCAGCAATAGCCTAGGGACTATCCAAGAGACCCAGTACTTC
TRBJ2-5,TRBD1,TRBV29-1,-,CSVDTRTGINQYF,TGCAGCGTCGACACAAGGACAGGGATCAACCAGTACTTC
TRBJ2-7,-,TRBV4-1,-,CASSQDGARSYEQYF,TGCGCCAGCAGCCAAGATGGTGCCCGCTCCTACGAGCAGTACTTC
TRBJ2-3,-,TRBV20-1,few,CSARWVGALLDTQYF,TGCAGTGCTAGATGGGTAGGGGCCCTCTTAGATACGCAGTATTTT
TRBJ1-1,TRBD1,TRBV6-5,-,CASSYIQGLGTEAFF,TGTGCCAGCAGCTATATACAGGGGTTGGGCACTGAAGCTTTCTTT
TRBJ2-1,TRBD2,TRBV4-2,few,CASSQDRRLAGDPQFF,TGTGCCAGCAGCCAAGATCGAAGACTAGCGGGAGATCCGCAGTTCTTC
TRBJ2-1,TRBD2,TRBV7-3,few,CASSSGLAGGPYNEQFF,TGTGCCAGCAGCTCGGGACTAGCGGGAGGGCCATACAATGAGCAGTTCTTC
TRBJ1-1,-,TRBV4-1,-,CASSQENGGVTEAFF,TGCGCCAGCAGCCAAGAGAATGGGGGGGTCACTGAAGCTTTCTTT
TRBJ2-5,-,TRBV5-1,few,CASRLSQETQYF,TGCGCCAGCAGGTTGAGCCAAGAGACCCAGTACTTC
TRBJ1-1,-,TRBV5-6,few,CASSLSVKPGKSMNTEAFF,TGTGCCAGCAGCTTGTCGGTAAAGCCGGGGAAGAGTATGAACACTGAAGCTTTCTTT
TRBJ2-1,-,TRBV5-1,-,CASSFTVGDNEQFF,TGCGCCAGCAGCTTCACAGTAGGGGACAATGAGCAGTTCTTC
TRBJ2-7,-,TRBV9,-,CASSLGEGIYEQYF,TGTGCCAGCAGCCTCGGGGAAGGGATCTACGAGCAGTACTTC
TRBJ2-7,TRBD2,TRBV19,-,CASSIGLAGVGEQYF,TGTGCCAGTAGTATCGGACTAGCGGGAGTCGGAGAGCAGTACTTC
TRBJ2-7,-,TRBV12-3/TRBV12-4,-,CASKRGTYEQYF,TGTGCCAGCAAGAGGGGGACCTACGAGCAGTACTTC
TRBJ2-2,TRBD1,TRBV20-1,few,CSARDQTGWPGELFF,TGCAGTGCTAGGGACCAGACAGGGTGGCCCGGGGAGCTGTTTTTT
TRBJ2-1,-,TRBV24-1,-,CATSDLMGRERGNEQFF,TGTGCCACCAGTGATTTGATGGGGCGGGAACGGGGCAATGAGCAGTTCTTC
TRBJ2-7,-,TRBV29-1,-,CSVEDPTGRASSYEQYF,TGCAGCGTTGAAGACCCCACGGGCAGAGCCAGCTCCTACGAGCAGTACTTC
TRBJ2-2,-,TRBV5-1,few,CASSWGRAGELFF,TGCGCCAGCAGCTGGGGACGAGCCGGGGAGCTGTTTTTT
TRBJ2-7,TRBD1,TRBV10-3,few,CAISEPLRDSLREQYF,TGTGCCATCAGTGAGCCCCTTCGGGACAGTTTGCGCGAGCAGTACTTC
TRBJ2-3,TRBD2,TRBV2,-,CASSGGTSGKSDTQYF,TGTGCCAGCAGTGGTGGGACTAGCGGGAAGTCAGATACGCAGTATTTT
TRBJ2-1,-,TRBV20-1,few,CSAPLNEQFF,TGCAGTGCTCCCCTAAATGAGCAGTTCTTC
TRBJ1-5,-,TRBV12-3/TRBV12-4,-,CASSTWDSNQPQHF,TGTGCCAGCAGTACGTGGGACAGCAATCAGCCCCAGCATTTT
TRBJ2-7,-,TRBV5-5,-,CASSLARDTYEQYF,TGTGCCAGCAGCTTGGCCAGGGACACCTACGAGCAGTACTTC
TRBJ2-5,-,TRBV5-1,-,CASSRTAETQYF,TGCGCCAGCAGCCGGACTGCAGAGACCCAGTACTTC
TRBJ1-2,-,TRBV2,many,CASSREGDGYGYTF,TGTGCCAGCAGTCGTGAGGGGGATGGCTATGGCTACACCTTC
TRBJ2-3,TRBD2,TRBV4-1,few,CASSRTSGRDADTQYF,TGCGCCAGCAGCCGGACTAGCGGGAGAGATGCAGATACGCAGTATTTT
TRBJ2-1,-,TRBV5-6,-,CASSRGRKGYNEQFF,TGTGCCAGCAGCCGCGGACGAAAGGGCTACAATGAGCAGTTCTTC
TRBJ1-2,-,TRBV15,few,CATSRDLTGYGGYTF,TGTGCCACCAGCAGAGACCTTACAGGATATGGTGGCTACACCTTC
TRBJ2-7,-,TRBV29-1,-,CSVLRWDGDYEQYF,TGCAGCGTCCTAAGGTGGGACGGTGATTACGAGCAGTACTTC
TRBJ1-1,-,TRBV3-1,few,CASSQWTASEAFF,TGTGCCAGCAGCCAGTGGACAGCCTCTGAAGCTTTCTTT
TRBJ2-1,-,TRBV7-8,-,CASSLYGNNEQFF,TGTGCCAGCAGCTTATATGGGAACAATGAGCAGTTCTTC
TRBJ1-1,-,TRBV20-1,-,CSARDKGKGSEAFF,TGCAGTGCTAGAGATAAGGGGAAGGGATCTGAAGCTTTCTTT
TRBJ2-3,-,TRBV6-1,few,CASSPLATDTQYF,TGTGCCAGCAGCCCACTCGCCACAGATACGCAGTATTTT
TRBJ1-1,-,TRBV7-9,-,CASIRPTSTEAFF,TGTGCCAGCATCCGCCCTACGAGCACTGAAGCTTTCTTT
TRBJ2-1,-,TRBV5-1,-,CASSPWGEQFF,TGCGCCAGCAGCCCCTGGGGTGAGCAGTTCTTC
TRBJ1-1,TRBD1,TRBV5-1,-,CASSWEGQGEAFF,TGCGCCAGCAGCTGGGAAGGACAGGGCGAAGCTTTCTTT
TRBJ1-5,-,TRBV20-1,-,CSATNRVLYSNQPQHF,TGCAGTGCTACAAACAGGGTCCTTTATAGCAATCAGCCCCAGCATTTT
TRBJ2-1,-,TRBV5-1,few,CASSLTYEQFF,TGCGCCAGCAGCTTAACGTATGAGCAGTTCTTC
TRBJ1-5,-,TRBV4-1,-,CASSQGPGQPQHF,TGCGCCAGCAGCCAAGGTCCTGGGCAGCCCCAGCATTTT
TRBJ2-1,TRBD2,TRBV11-2,-,CASSLDRGLAVEQFF,TGTGCCAGCAGCTTAGATCGAGGTCTAGCGGTTGAGCAGTTCTTC
TRBJ2-7,TRBD2,TRBV5-1,-,CASSPGTSGSSSYEQYF,TGCGCCAGCAGCCCCGGGACTAGCGGGAGTAGTTCCTACGAGCAGTACTTC
TRBJ2-2,-,TRBV9,-,CASSVGVNTGELFF,TGTGCCAGCAGCGTAGGGGTGAACACCGGGGAGCTGTTTTTT
TRBJ2-7,TRBD2,TRBV9,-,CASSLSGAPGYEQYF,TGTGCCAGCAGTCTTAGCGGGGCCCCGGGCTACGAGCAGTACTTC
TRBJ2-1,TRBD2,TRBV4-2,-,CASSQVAGVYNEQFF,TGTGCCAGCAGCCAAGTAGCGGGAGTATACAATGAGCAGTTCTTC
TRBJ2-7,TRBD2,TRBV20-1,-,CSARDPWTSKVYEQYF,TGCAGTGCTAGAGATCCATGGACTAGCAAGGTCTACGAGCAGTACTTC
TRBJ1-2,TRBD1,TRBV4-1,-,CASSPSGTAYYGYTF,TGCGCCAGCAGCCCGTCCGGGACAGCGTATTATGGCTACACCTTC
TRBJ2-5,TRBD1,TRBV27,few,CASSKRTGLILETQYF,TGTGCCAGCAGTAAAAGGACAGGGCTGATTTTGGAGACCCAGTACTTC
TRBJ2-5,-,TRBV5-4,-,CASSRGVLGETQYF,TGTGCCAGCAGCAGGGGGGTTTTGGGAGAGACCCAGTACTTC
TRBJ2-2,-,TRBV14,few,CASSSFWDTNPNTGELFF,TGTGCCAGCAGCTCCTTCTGGGACACCAATCCGAACACCGGGGAGCTGTTTTTT
TRBJ1-4,-,TRBV28,few,CASSRAGSRDEKLFF,TGTGCCAGCAGTAGGGCCGGGTCTCGTGATGAAAAACTGTTTTTT
TRBJ2-6,-,TRBV29-1,once,CSVWTIGANVLTF,TGCAGCGTGTGGACGATCGGGGCCAACGTCCTGACTTTC
TRBJ2-7,-,TRBV14,-,CASSQGRWSPQYF,TGTGCCAGCAGCCAAGGCCGGTGGAGCCCCCAGTACTTC
TRBJ1-2,-,TRBV7-9,few,CASSLSGSNGYTF,TGTGCCAGCAGCTTGTCAGGGTCTAATGGCTACACCTTC